This entry lists 9 T cell receptor beta chains sequenced from one sample in a study of T cells after yellow fever vaccination. TCRdb processed the 5' RACE reads anew with MiXCR; each CDR3 protein has one entry. The profile shows just under 600,000 distinct CDR3 sequences, approximately 15% of them singletons. The material was PBMCs, obtained on the day of the yellow fever booster vaccination. The origin of the receptors is a man aged 25 to 40 who received the YFV17D yellow fever vaccine.

This clonotype has a handful of counts. The gene calls are TRBV29-1 and TRBJ2-5; 11 bases are a match to TRBD2. V dropped 6 bases and J dropped 2; count of bases not matched to a gene: 5. The CDR3 loop spans 14 amino acids. Germline-derived CDR1 and CDR2 are SQVTM and ANQGSEA. CDR3 sequence (DNA): TGCAGCGTGACCCTAGCGGGAGGACAAGAGACCCAGTACTTC. Translation: CSVTLAGGQETQYF.

There are many counts of this clonotype. This chain uses TRBV24-1 with TRBJ2-5; possible D gene TRBD2, 6 bases. V was pared by 3 bases and J by 5 bases, with 12 bases between. Germline V gene lookup returns CDR1 KGHDR and CDR2 SFDVKD. The CDR3 length is 14 residues. In nucleotides, the CDR3 is TGTGCCACCAGTGATCCCCCGGGAGATGAGACCCAGTACTTC. Translating it yields CATSDPPGDETQYF.

The V call is TRBV7-8, the J call TRBJ2-3, with D perhaps TRBD2 (5 bases). The CDR3 runs 16 residues. From germline, CDR1 is SGHVS and CDR2 FQNEAQ. The V and J ends lost 1 base and 2 bases respectively, with 13 bases between them. The DNA of the CDR3 is TGTGCCAGCAGCTTAGTCACTAGTGTTGCCACAGATACGCAGTATTTT. Residues: CASSLVTSVATDTQYF.

V gene TRBV7-6 combines with J gene TRBJ2-7; D may correspond to TRBD1 or TRBD2 (5 bases each). Trimming pared 6 bases from V and 3 bases from J, leaving 15 bases between. CDR3 length: 14 residues. Germline CDR1 and CDR2: SGHVS and FNYEAQ. The CDR3, as DNA: TGTGCCAGCAGTCAGGGAGATACGGGCTACGAGCAGTACTTC. Its protein product is CASSQGDTGYEQYF.

The J gene is TRBJ2-7, the V gene TRBV7-9; unclear D gene. CDR1 is SEHNR and CDR2 is FQNEAQ in the germline V gene (reference sequence). CDR3 length: 14 residues. V was shortened by 2 bases and J by 0 bases, with 8 bases between the two germline ends. CDR3: CASSLRSGSYEQYF. The CDR3 DNA reads TGTGCCAGCAGCTTACGCTCTGGCTCCTACGAGCAGTACTTC. Full variable domain (rest looked up from reference TRBV7-9 and TRBJ2-7): DTGVSQNPRHKITKRGQNVTFRCDPISEHNRLYWYRQTLGQGPEFLTYFQNEAQLEKSRLLSDRFSAERPKGSFSTLEIQRTEQGDSAMYLCASSLRSGSYEQYFGPGTRLTVT.

The chain employs TRBV12-3 or TRBV12-4 and TRBJ2-6; D gene ambiguous. V lost 3 bases and J lost 2, with 14 bases in between. CDR3 length equals 17 residues. The DNA of the CDR3 is TGTGCCAGCAGTTTGTCAGGCATTATAACTGGGGCCAACGTCCTGACTTTC. Encoded protein: CASSLSGIITGANVLTF.

This clonotype showed up just a few times. The chain combines TRBV9 with TRBJ2-1, with D unclear. V shed 4 bases and J shed 7 bases, with 15 bases lying between them. The CDR3 runs 14 residues. In germline, CDR1 is SGDLS, CDR2 YYNGEE. Here the CDR3 reads CASSPPPGLNEQFF. The CDR3 DNA sequence: TGTGCCAGCAGCCCCCCGCCGGGCCTTAATGAGCAGTTCTTC.

V and J are TRBV7-3 and TRBJ2-1; 10 nucleotides align to TRBD2. This CDR3 is 15 amino acids long. V dropped 3 bases and J dropped 5; count of bases not matched to a gene: 4. Germline V gene sequence: CDR1 SGHTA, CDR2 FQGTGA. CDR3 nucleotide sequence: TGTGCCAGCAGCTTCCAGCGGGAGGGTCACAATGAGCAGTTCTTC. It translates to CASSFQREGHNEQFF.

In its sample, this clonotype was seen a few times. The rearrangement uses TRBV7-8 and TRBJ2-5, with a possible D match to TRBD2 (6 bases). This CDR3 comprises 13 residues. The germline gives CDR1 SGHVS, CDR2 FQNEAQ. The V gene lost 5 bases and the J gene lost 6 bases, with 13 bases spanning the gap. CDR3 bases: TGTGCCAGCAGCCTTTGGGAGGAACAGACCCAGTACTTC. This encodes CASSLWEEQTQYF.